These T cell receptor beta chains were read from a single sample in a study of graft-versus-host responses after intestinal transplantation. The repertoire was sequenced with immunoSEQ multiplex PCR; TCRdb's copy has only in-frame clones and lacks some. Among approximately 82,000 clones listed, 75% to 95% were seen once. These receptors' antigens are unknown. Sequenced here: unstimulated CD4+ T cells sorted from spleen or lymph node cells, sampled before intestinal transplant. Every receptor here comes from a human donor who received an intestinal transplant. CDR3s include the opening cysteine and the closing phenylalanine or tryptophan.

TRBV7-7,TRBJ2-1,CASSRTSGGPQFF
TRBV4-3,TRBJ1-3,CASSQRATGGRNTIYF
TRBV25-1,TRBJ2-7,CASSLPNSYEQYF
TRBV7-2,TRBJ2-6,CASSLNLAGSPGANVLTF
TRBV6-6,TRBJ2-1,CASSYSLAGGPEQFF
TRBV9,TRBJ2-6,CASSVYSGLGTALFQSSGANVLTF
TRBV30,TRBJ2-1,CAWSVLSGHNEQFF
TRBV9,TRBJ2-2,CASSVGGGEIGELFF
TRBV6-5,TRBJ1-6,CASSYSRGGRSPLHF
TRBV7-9,TRBJ2-7,CASSLVGGQGAYEQYF
TRBV9,TRBJ2-2,CASSAVAGELFF
TRBV7-2,TRBJ2-7,CASSNSGGAYEQYF
TRBV21-1,TRBJ1-6,CASSKWGQGENSPLHF
TRBV5-1,TRBJ2-3,CASSLGGSGLADTQYF
TRBV29-1,TRBJ1-1,CSVGGRGMNTEAFF
TRBV2,TRBJ2-5,CASIFPGQGAETQYF
TRBV30,TRBJ2-3,CAWSVPLTSGGYTDTQYF
TRBV11-3,TRBJ2-7,CASSRTLLGSEQYF
TRBV2,TRBJ2-5,CASSEYRGLGETQYF
TRBV27,TRBJ1-4,CASSRWTGSPKLFF
TRBV29-1,TRBJ2-7,CSVVLGARPYEQYF
TRBV4-3,TRBJ2-7,CASSQEAGYEQYF
TRBV30,TRBJ2-7,CAWSVNSGPYEQYF
TRBV9,TRBJ2-3,CASSLGLAGTSTDTQYF
TRBV14,TRBJ1-5,CASSQDHNQPQHF
TRBV29-1,TRBJ2-5,CSVDPGGQETQYF
TRBV5-1,TRBJ2-7,CASSLVGSGDYEQYF
TRBV2,TRBJ2-2,CASSEMRASNTGELFF
TRBV6-1,TRBJ2-3,CASREQGRVPSTDTQYF
TRBV4-3,TRBJ1-3,CASSNRESGNTIYF
TRBV10-3,TRBJ1-2,CAISQTGQGAGGYTF
TRBV30,TRBJ1-1,CAWSKDRGGEAFF
TRBV7-2,TRBJ2-5,CASSLGGQLAPETQYF
TRBV9,TRBJ2-3,CASSFRLTDTQYF
TRBV15,TRBJ1-1,CATSRDLAGGGTEAFF
TRBV7-2,TRBJ2-7,CASSFWGQGYEQYF
TRBV7-2,TRBJ1-6,CASSLLQGSSPLHF
TRBV5-4,TRBJ2-3,CASSFGLARDTQYF
TRBV18,TRBJ1-2,CASSPVVGGHYGYTF
TRBV6-5,TRBJ2-7,CASRYLPGQFSYEQYF
TRBV19,TRBJ2-3,CASSILRGSADTQYF
TRBV6-5,TRBJ1-1,CASSYADRGATEAFF
TRBV10-3,TRBJ1-1,CAISGGESTEAFF
TRBV10-2,TRBJ2-1,CASSEAKGVQFF
TRBV29-1,TRBJ1-2,CSVVSGTGDYGYTF
TRBV14,TRBJ2-1,CASSRRGLAGYNKFF
TRBV2,TRBJ2-5,CASSEPSGWETQYF
TRBV5-1,TRBJ2-5,CASSKGLGGETQYF
TRBV21-1,TRBJ1-3,CASRQSSGNTIYF
TRBV7-2,TRBJ2-7,CASSLKTGEQYF
TRBV9,TRBJ1-3,CASSASGVPTGNTIYF
TRBV30,TRBJ2-5,CAWSRLAGGPVVQYF
TRBV30,TRBJ2-1,CAWSIKGRHYNEQFF
TRBV2,TRBJ2-3,CASKTSGGPDTQYF
TRBV4-3,TRBJ1-2,CASSPSGSDYGYTF
TRBV7-2,TRBJ2-3,CASSLTGTGYKDTQYF